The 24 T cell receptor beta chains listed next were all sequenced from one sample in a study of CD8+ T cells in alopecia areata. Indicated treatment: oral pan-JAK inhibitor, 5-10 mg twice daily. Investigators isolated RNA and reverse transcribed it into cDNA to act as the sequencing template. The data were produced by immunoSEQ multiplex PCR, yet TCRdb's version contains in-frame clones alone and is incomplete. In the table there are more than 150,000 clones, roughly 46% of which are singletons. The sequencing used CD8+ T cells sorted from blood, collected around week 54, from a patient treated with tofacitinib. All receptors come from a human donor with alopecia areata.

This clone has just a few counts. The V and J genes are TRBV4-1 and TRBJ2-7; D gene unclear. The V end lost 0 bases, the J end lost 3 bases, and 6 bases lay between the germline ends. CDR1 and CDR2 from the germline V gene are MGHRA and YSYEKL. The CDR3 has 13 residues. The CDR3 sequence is CASSQERYYEQYF. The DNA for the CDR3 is TGCGCCAGCAGCCAAGAGAGGTACTACGAGCAGTACTTC.

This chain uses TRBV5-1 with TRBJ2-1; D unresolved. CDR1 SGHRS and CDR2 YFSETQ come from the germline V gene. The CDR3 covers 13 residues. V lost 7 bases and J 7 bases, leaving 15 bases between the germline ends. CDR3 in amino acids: CASRRPSSNEQFF. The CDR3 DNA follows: TGCGCCAGCCGGAGACCCAGCTCTAATGAGCAGTTCTTC.

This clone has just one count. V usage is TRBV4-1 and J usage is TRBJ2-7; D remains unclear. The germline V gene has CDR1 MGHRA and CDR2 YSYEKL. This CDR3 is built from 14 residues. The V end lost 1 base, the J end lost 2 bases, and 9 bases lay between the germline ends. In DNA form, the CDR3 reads TGCGCCAGCAGCCAAGGTGGCCTCACCTACGAGCAGTACTTC. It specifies CASSQGGLTYEQYF.

This CDR3 reads CASSSKGMGESYEQYF. The CDR3 bases are TGTGCCAGCAGCTCCAAAGGCATGGGAGAGAGCTACGAGCAGTACTTC. The chain uses TRBV11-2 and TRBJ2-7, with D possibly matching TRBD2 (5 bases). The CDR3 consists of 16 residues. Germline V CDR1 and CDR2: SGHAT, FQNNGV. V was shortened by 4 bases and J by 3 bases, with 19 bases between the two germline ends.

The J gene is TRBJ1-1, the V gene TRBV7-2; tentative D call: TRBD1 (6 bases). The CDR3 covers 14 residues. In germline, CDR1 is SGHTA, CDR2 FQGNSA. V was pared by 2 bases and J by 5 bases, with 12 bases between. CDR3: CASSLNQGRTEAFF. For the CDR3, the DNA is TGTGCCAGCAGCTTAAATCAGGGGCGGACTGAAGCTTTCTTT.

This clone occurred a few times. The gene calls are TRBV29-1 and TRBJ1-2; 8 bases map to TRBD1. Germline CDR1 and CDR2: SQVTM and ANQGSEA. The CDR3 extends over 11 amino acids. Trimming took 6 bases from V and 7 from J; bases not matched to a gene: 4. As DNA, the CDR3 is TGCAGCGTGCAGGGGGCAGGTGGCTACACCTTC. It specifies CSVQGAGGYTF.

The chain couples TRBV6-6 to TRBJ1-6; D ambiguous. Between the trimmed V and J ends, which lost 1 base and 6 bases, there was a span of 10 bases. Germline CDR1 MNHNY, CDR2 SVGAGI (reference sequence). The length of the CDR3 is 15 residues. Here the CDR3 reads CASSYLREGNSPLHF. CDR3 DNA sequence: TGTGCCAGCAGTTACTTGAGGGAAGGTAATTCACCCCTCCACTTT.

In DNA, the CDR3 is TGTGCCAGCAGTCCCCCAACGGACAGGGAGGATTACGTCGATACGCAGTATTTT. It yields the protein CASSPPTDREDYVDTQYF. This rearrangement joins TRBV27 to TRBJ2-3; TRBD1 matches at 8 bases. Germline assignment: CDR1 MNHEY and CDR2 SMNVEV (reference sequence). CDR3 length equals 18 residues. The ends lost 5 bases at V and 6 bases at J; junction bases unmatched: 19.

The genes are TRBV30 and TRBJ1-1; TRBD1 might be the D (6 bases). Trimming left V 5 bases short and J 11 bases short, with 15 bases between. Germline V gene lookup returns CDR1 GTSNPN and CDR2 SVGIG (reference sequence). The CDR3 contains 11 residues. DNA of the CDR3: TGTGCCTGGCAGGGGCCATCAGACGCTTTCTTT. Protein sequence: CAWQGPSDAFF. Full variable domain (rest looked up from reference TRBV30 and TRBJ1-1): SQTIHQWPATLVQPVGSPLSLECTVEGTSNPNLYWYRQAAGRGLQLLFYSVGIGQISSEVPQNLSASRPQDRQFILSSKKLLLSDSGFYLCAWQGPSDAFFGQGTRLTVV.

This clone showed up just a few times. CDR3 loop: CASSGGDYEQYF. For the CDR3, the DNA is TGTGCCAGCAGCGGCGGGGACTACGAGCAGTACTTC. This chain uses TRBV9 with TRBJ2-7, with D possibly being TRBD2 (6 bases). The V end was cut by 3 bases, the J end by 3 bases, with 7 bases between. The CDR3 contains 12 residues. CDR1 is SGDLS, CDR2 YYNGEE, per germline.

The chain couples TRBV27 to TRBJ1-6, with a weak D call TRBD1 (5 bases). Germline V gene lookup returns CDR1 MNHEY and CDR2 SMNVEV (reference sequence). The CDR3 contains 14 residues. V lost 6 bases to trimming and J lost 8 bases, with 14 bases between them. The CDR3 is CASSSSGTDSPLHF. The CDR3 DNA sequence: TGTGCCAGCAGCTCCTCCGGGACCGATTCACCCCTCCACTTT.

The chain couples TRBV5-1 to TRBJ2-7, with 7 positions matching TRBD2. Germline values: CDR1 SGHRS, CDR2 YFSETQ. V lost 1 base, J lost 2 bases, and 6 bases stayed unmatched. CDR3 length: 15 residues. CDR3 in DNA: TGCGCCAGCAGCTTGTCGGCTAGCGGAACCTACGAGCAGTACTTC. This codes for CASSLSASGTYEQYF.

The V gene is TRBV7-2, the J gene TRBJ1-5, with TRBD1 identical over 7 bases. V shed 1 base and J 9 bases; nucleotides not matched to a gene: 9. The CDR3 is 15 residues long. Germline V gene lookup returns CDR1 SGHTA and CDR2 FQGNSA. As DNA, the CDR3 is TGTGCCAGCAGCTTAGGATTGTCAGGGGGTAGGCCCCAGCATTTT. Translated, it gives CASSLGLSGGRPQHF.

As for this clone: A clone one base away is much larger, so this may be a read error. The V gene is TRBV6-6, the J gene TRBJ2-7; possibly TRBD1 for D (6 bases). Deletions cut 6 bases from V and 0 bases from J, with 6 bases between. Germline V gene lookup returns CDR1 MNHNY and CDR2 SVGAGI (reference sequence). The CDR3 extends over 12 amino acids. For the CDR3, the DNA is TGTGCCAGCAGGGACAGCTCCTACGAGCAGTACTTC. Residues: CASRDSSYEQYF.

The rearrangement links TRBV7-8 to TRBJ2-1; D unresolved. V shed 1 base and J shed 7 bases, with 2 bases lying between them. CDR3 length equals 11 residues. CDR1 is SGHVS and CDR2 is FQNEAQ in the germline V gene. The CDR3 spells CASSLENEQFF. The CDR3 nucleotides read TGTGCCAGCAGCTTAGAAAATGAGCAGTTCTTC.

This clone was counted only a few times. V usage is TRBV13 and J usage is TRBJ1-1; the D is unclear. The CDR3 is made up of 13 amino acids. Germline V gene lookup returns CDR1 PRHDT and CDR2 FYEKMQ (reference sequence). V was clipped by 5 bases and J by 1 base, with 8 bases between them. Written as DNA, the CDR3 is TGTGCCAGCAGCCAAGGCAAGAACACTGAAGCTTTCTTT. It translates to CASSQGKNTEAFF.

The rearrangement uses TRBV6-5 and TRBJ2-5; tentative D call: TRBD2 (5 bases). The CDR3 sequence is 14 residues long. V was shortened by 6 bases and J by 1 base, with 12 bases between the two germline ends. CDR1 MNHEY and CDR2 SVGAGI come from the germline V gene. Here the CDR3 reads CASREPGFQETQYF. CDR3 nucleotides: TGTGCCAGCAGAGAGCCGGGATTCCAAGAGACCCAGTACTTC.

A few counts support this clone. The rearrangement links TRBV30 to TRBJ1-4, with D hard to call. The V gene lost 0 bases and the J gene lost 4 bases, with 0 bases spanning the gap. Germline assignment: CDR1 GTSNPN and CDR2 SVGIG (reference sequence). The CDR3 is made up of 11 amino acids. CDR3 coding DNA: TGTGCCTGGAGTGTTAATGAAAAACTGTTTTTT. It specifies CAWSVNEKLFF.

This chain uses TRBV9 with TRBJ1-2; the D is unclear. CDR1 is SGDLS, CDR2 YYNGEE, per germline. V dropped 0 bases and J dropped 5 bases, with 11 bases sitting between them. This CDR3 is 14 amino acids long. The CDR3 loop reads CASSVAEGLYGYTF. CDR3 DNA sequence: TGTGCCAGCAGCGTAGCAGAAGGGTTGTATGGCTACACCTTC. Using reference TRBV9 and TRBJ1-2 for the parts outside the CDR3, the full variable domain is DSGVTQTPKHLITATGQRVTLRCSPRSGDLSVYWYQQSLDQGLQFLIQYYNGEERAKGNILERFSAQQFPDLHSELNLSSLELGDSALYFCASSVAEGLYGYTFGSGTRLTVV.

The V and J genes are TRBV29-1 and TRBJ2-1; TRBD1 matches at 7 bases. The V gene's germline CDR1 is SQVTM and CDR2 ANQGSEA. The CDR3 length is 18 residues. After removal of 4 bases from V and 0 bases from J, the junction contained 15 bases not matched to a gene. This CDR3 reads CSVVSYRGTPRSYNEQFF. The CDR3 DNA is TGCAGCGTTGTATCGTACAGGGGAACCCCCCGCTCCTACAATGAGCAGTTCTTC.

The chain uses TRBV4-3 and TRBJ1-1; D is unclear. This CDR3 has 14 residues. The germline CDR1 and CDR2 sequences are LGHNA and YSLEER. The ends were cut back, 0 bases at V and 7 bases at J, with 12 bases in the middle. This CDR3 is CASSQERGWDEAFF. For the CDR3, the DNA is TGCGCCAGCAGCCAAGAAAGAGGATGGGATGAAGCTTTCTTT.

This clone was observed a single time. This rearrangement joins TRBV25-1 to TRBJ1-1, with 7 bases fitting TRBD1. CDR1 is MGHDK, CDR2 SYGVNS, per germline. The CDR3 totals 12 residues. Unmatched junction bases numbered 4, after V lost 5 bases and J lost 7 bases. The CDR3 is CASSNRGREAFF. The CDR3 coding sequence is TGTGCCAGCAGTAACAGGGGTCGTGAAGCTTTCTTT.

The CDR3 coding sequence is TGTGCCAGCAGCCTTTTGGGTTTCGATAATTCACCCCTCCACTTT. This translates into CASSLLGFDNSPLHF. The V call is TRBV2, the J call TRBJ1-6; no clear D. The CDR3 loop spans 15 amino acids. V was pared by 6 bases and J by 5 bases, with 14 bases between. The V gene's germline CDR1 is SNHLY and CDR2 FYNNEI.

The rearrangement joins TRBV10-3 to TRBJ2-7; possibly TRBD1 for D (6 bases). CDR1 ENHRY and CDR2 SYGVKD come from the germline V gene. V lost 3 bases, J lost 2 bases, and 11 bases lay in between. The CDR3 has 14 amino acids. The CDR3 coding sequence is TGTGCCATCAGTGACACAGGGTTCCCCTACGAGCAGTACTTC. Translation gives CAISDTGFPYEQYF.